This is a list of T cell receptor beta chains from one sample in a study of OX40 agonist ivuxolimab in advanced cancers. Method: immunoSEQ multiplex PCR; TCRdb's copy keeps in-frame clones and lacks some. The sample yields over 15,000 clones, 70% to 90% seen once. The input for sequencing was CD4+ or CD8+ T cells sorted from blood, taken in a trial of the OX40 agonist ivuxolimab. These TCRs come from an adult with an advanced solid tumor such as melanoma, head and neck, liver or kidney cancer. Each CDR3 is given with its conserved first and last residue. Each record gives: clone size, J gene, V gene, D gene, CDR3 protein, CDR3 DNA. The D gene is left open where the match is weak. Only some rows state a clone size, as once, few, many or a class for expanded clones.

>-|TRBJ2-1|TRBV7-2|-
CASSSGHNEQFF
TGTGCCAGCAGCTCGGGACATAATGAGCAGTTCTTC
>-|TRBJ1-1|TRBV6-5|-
CASSARPGSTEAFF
TGTGCCAGCAGTGCCCGGCCAGGGAGCACTGAAGCTTTCTTT
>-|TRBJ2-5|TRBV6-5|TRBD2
CASSYSAGGLPETQYF
TGTGCCAGCAGTTACTCGGCGGGGGGGCTTCCAGAGACCCAGTACTTC
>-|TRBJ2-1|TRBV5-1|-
CASSLDGSSYNEQFF
TGCGCCAGCAGCTTGGACGGGAGCTCCTACAATGAGCAGTTCTTC
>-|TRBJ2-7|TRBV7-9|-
CASSLEAEQYF
TGTGCCAGCAGCTTAGAAGCGGAGCAGTACTTC
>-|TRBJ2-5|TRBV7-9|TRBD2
CASSDGLAGMETQYF
TGTGCCAGCAGCGATGGACTAGCGGGGATGGAGACCCAGTACTTC
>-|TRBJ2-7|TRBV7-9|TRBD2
CASSRGTSGSHEQYF
TGCGCCAGCAGCCGAGGCACTAGCGGGAGCCACGAGCAGTACTTC
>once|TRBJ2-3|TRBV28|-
CASRGPSETDTQYF
TGTGCCAGTCGGGGGCCCAGCGAGACAGATACGCAGTATTTT
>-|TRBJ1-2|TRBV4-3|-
CASSQDLNAEDYGYTF
TGCGCCAGCAGCCAAGATTTAAATGCAGAGGACTATGGCTACACCTTC
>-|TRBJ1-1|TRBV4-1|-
CASSLETANTEAFF
TGCGCCAGCAGCCTCGAGACAGCAAACACTGAAGCTTTCTTT
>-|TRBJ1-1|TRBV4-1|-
CASSQAATGYFFF
TGCGCCAGCAGCCAAGCCGCGACAGGTTATTTTTTCTTT
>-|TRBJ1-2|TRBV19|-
CASSIVAETNYGYTF
TGTGCCAGTAGTATAGTGGCTGAAACTAACTATGGCTACACCTTC
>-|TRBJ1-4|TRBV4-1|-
CASSQDLRTPDPIINEKLFF
TGCGCCAGCAGCCAAGATCTCCGAACCCCGGATCCCATCATTAATGAAAAACTGTTTTTT
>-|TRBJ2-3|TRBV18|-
CASSDSPGDTDTQYF
TGTGCCAGCTCAGACTCCCCCGGGGACACAGATACGCAGTATTTT
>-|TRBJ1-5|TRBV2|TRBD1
CASSETGAGNQPQHF
TGTGCCAGCAGTGAAACAGGGGCGGGCAATCAGCCCCAGCATTTT
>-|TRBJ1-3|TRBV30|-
CAWSVPGRGSGYTIYF
TGTGCCTGGAGTGTACCGGGCAGGGGTTCTGGGTACACCATATATTTT
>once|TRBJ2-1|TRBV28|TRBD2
CASSFPATSGDYNEQFF
TGTGCCAGCAGTTTCCCCGCTACTAGCGGGGATTACAATGAGCAGTTCTTC
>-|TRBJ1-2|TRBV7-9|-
CASNGGSYGYTF
TGTGCCAGCAATGGAGGGTCCTATGGCTACACCTTC
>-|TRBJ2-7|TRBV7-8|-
CASSLGVGSSYEQYF
TGTGCCAGCAGCTTAGGGGTAGGAAGCTCCTACGAGCAGTACTTC
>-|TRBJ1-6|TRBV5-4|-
CASSTASIDSPLHF
TGTGCCAGCAGCACGGCCTCCATCGATTCACCCCTCCACTTT
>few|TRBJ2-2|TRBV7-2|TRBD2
CASSLLAGGGELFF
TGTGCCAGCAGCTTATTGGCGGGAGGCGGGGAGCTGTTTTTT
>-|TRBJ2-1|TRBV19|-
CASSPLARPQNEQFF
TGTGCCAGTAGTCCACTAGCCCGGCCCCAGAATGAGCAGTTCTTC
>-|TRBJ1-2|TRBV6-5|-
CASSYTGGGGNYGYTF
TGTGCCAGCAGTTACACAGGAGGGGGAGGTAACTATGGCTACACCTTC
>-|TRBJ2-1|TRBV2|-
CASSAPGVAPSSYNEQFF
TGTGCCAGCAGTGCCCCGGGGGTAGCGCCTAGCTCCTACAATGAGCAGTTCTTC
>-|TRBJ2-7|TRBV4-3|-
CASSQDLSSLYEQYF
TGCGCCAGCAGCCAAGATTTGTCATCCCTATACGAGCAGTACTTC
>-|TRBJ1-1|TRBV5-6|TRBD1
CASSTGTGLQTEAFF
TGTGCCAGCAGCACAGGGACAGGGTTGCAAACTGAAGCTTTCTTT
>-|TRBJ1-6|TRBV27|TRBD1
CASIPGQGNSPLHF
TGTGCCAGCATCCCGGGACAGGGTAATTCACCCCTCCACTTT
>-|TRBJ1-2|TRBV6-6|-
CASSYSEVGGYTF
TGTGCCAGCAGTTACTCGGAAGTCGGTGGCTACACCTTC
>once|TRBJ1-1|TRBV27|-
CASSLSGQGGNTEAFF
TGTGCCAGCAGTTTATCGGGTCAGGGCGGGAACACTGAAGCTTTCTTT
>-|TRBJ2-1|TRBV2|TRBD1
CASIGGQGATFF
TGTGCCAGCATCGGAGGACAGGGGGCGACTTTCTTC
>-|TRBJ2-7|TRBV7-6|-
CASSLKVGEQYF
TGTGCCAGCAGCTTAAAGGTCGGCGAGCAGTACTTC
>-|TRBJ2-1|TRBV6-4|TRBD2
CASSDETSGGGEQFF
TGTGCCAGCAGTGACGAGACTAGCGGGGGCGGTGAGCAGTTCTTC
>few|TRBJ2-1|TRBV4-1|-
CASSQEDQVWDEQFF
TGCGCCAGCAGCCAAGAGGACCAGGTTTGGGATGAGCAGTTCTTC
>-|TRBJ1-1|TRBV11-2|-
CASSLAVTLLNTEAFF
TGTGCCAGCAGCTTAGCGGTGACACTATTGAACACTGAAGCTTTCTTT
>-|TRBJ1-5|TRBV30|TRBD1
CAWNRGGPSNQPQHF
TGTGCCTGGAACAGGGGGGGACCTAGCAATCAGCCCCAGCATTTT
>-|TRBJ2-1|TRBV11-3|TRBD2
CASSSTSGGVTYNEQFF
TGTGCCAGCAGCTCGACTAGCGGGGGGGTCACCTACAATGAGCAGTTCTTC
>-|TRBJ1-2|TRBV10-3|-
CAIHLSPSEGYTF
TGTGCCATCCACCTAAGCCCGTCGGAGGGCTACACCTTC
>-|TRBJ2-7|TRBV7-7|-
CASSKRAYEQYF
TGTGCTAGCAGCAAAAGGGCCTACGAGCAGTACTTC
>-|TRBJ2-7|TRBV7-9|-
CASSLTPAFYEQYF
TGTGCCAGCAGCTTAACCCCTGCCTTCTACGAGCAGTACTTC
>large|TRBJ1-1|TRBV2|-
CASSDQGMNTEAFF
TGTGCCAGCAGTGATCAGGGCATGAACACTGAAGCTTTCTTT
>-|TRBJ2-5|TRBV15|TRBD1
CATHSVLDNAGGTQYF
TGTGCCACCCACTCCGTTTTGGACAATGCAGGGGGGACCCAGTACTTC
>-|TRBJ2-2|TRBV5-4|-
CASSFQGGGTGELFF
TGTGCCAGCAGCTTTCAAGGGGGTGGCACCGGGGAGCTGTTTTTT
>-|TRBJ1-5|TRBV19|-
CASSSGTSLNQPQHF
TGTGCCAGTAGTAGCGGGACAAGCCTCAATCAGCCCCAGCATTTT
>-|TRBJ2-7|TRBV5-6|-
CASSLGWGSSEQYF
TGTGCCAGCAGTCTGGGGTGGGGTTCGAGTGAGCAGTACTTC
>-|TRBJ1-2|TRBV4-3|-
CASSQGRGLYGYTF
TGCGCCAGCAGCCAAGGCAGGGGTCTCTATGGCTACACCTTC
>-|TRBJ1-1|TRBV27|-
CASSLSPENTEAFF
TGTGCCAGCAGTTTATCTCCAGAGAACACTGAAGCTTTCTTT
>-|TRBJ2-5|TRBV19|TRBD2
CASSPWSGGETQYF
TGTGCCAGTAGTCCCTGGAGCGGGGGGGAGACCCAGTACTTC
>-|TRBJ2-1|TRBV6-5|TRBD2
CASSYQGLAGVEQFF
TGTGCCAGCAGTTACCAAGGACTAGCGGGTGTTGAGCAGTTCTTC
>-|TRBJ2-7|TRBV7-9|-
CASSSSPDSTYEQYF
TGTGCCAGCAGCTCAAGCCCCGACAGCACCTACGAGCAGTACTTC